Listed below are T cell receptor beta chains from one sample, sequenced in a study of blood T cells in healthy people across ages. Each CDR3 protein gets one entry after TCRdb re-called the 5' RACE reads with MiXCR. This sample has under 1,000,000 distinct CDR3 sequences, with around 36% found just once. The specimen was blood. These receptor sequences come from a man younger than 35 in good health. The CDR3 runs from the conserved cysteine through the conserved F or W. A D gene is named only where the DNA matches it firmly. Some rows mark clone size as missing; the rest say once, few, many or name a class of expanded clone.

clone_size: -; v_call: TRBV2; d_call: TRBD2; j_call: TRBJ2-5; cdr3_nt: TGTGCCAGCAGTGGGTCTAGCGGACAAGAGACCCAGTACTTC; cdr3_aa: CASSGSSGQETQYF
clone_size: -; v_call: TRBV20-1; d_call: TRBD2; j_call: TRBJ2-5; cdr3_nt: TGCAGTGCCCCAACTAGCGGGGGGGTTCAGGGGCAGTACTTC; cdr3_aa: CSAPTSGGVQGQYF
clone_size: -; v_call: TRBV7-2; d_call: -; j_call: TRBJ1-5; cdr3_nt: TGTGCCAGCAGCTTATTTGGCCCCCAGCATTTT; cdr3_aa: CASSLFGPQHF
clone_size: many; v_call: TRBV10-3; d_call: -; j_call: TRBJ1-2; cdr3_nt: TGTGCCATCAGTGAGCAAGAGGTCGCCCATGGCTACACCTTC; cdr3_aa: CAISEQEVAHGYTF
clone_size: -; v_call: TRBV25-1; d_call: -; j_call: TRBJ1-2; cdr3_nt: TGTGCCAGCAGCCAGTTCTATGGCTACACCTTC; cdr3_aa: CASSQFYGYTF
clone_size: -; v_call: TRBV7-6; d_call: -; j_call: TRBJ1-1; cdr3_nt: TGTGCCAGCAGCTTAAAGGGCGACGGTAACACTGAAGCTTTCTTT; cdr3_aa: CASSLKGDGNTEAFF
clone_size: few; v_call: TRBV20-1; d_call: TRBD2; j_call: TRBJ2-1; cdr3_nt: TGCAGTGCCACCCAGTCCGCAGCGGGGGCCGACAATGAGCAGTTCTTC; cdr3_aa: CSATQSAAGADNEQFF
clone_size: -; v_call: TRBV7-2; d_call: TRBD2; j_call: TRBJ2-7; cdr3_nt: TGTGCCAGCAGCACCGGGACTAGCAGGAGCTCCTACGAGCAGTACTTC; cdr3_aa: CASSTGTSRSSYEQYF
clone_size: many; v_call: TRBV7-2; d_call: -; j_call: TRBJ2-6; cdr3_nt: TGTGCCAGCAGCTTAACAGGGACCGGGGCCAACGTCCTGACTTTC; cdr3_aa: CASSLTGTGANVLTF
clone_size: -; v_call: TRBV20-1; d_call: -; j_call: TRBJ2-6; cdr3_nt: TGCAGTGCTAGACGGGCAGGGATCGCTACTGGGGCCAACGTCCTGACTTTC; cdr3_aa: CSARRAGIATGANVLTF
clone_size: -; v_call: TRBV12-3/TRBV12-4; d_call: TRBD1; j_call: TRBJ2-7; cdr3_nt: TGTGCCAGCAGTAGGAGTCGGGACAGTTACAATGAGCAGTACTTC; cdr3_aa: CASSRSRDSYNEQYF